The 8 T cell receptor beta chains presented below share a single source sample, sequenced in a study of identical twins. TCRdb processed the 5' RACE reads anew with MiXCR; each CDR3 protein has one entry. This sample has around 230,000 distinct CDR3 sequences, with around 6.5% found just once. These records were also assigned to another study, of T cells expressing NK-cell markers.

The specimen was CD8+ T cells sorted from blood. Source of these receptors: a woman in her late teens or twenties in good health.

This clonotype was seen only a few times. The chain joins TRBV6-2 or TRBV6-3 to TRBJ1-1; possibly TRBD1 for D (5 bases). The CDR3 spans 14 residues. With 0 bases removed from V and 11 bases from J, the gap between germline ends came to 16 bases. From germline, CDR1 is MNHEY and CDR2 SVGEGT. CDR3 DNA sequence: TGTGCCAGCAGTTACTCGACTTTCTCGGGGGAGGCTTTCTTT. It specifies CASSYSTFSGEAFF.

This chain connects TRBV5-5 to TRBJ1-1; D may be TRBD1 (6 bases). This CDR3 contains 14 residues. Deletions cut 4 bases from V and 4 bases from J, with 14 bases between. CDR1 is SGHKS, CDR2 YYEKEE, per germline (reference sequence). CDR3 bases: TGTGCCAGCAGCCTTCATAGGGGGAGCACTGAAGCTTTCTTT. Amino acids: CASSLHRGSTEAFF. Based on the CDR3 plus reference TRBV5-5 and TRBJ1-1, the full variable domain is DAGVTQSPTHLIKTRGQQVTLRCSPISGHKSVSWYQQVLGQGPQFIFQYYEKEERGRGNFPDRFSARQFPNYSSELNVNALLLGDSALYLCASSLHRGSTEAFFGQGTRLTVV.

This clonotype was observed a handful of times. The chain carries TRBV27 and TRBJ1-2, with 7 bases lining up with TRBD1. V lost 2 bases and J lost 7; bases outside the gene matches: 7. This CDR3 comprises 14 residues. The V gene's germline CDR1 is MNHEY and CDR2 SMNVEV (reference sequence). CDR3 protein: CASSLHPGGFGYTF. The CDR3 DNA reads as TGTGCCAGCAGTTTACATCCAGGGGGTTTTGGCTACACCTTC.

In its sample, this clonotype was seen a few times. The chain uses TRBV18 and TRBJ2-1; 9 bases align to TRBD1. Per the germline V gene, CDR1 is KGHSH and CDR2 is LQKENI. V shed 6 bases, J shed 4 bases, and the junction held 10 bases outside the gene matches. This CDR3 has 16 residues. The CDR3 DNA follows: TGTGCCAGCTCGCCGAATGGACAGGGGATTTACAATGAGCAGTTCTTC. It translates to CASSPNGQGIYNEQFF.

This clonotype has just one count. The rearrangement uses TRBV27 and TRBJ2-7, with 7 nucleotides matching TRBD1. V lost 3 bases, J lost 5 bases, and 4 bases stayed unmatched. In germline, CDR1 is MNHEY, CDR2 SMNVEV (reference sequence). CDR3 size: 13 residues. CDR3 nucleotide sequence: TGTGCCAGCAGTTTGGACAGGAGGAACGAGCAGTACTTC. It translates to CASSLDRRNEQYF.

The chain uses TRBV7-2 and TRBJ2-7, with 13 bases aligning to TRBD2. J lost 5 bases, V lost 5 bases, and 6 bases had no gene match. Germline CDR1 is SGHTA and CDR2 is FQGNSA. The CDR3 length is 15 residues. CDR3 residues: CASSRLAGGPDEQYF. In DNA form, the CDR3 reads TGTGCCAGCAGCCGACTAGCGGGAGGCCCCGACGAGCAGTACTTC.

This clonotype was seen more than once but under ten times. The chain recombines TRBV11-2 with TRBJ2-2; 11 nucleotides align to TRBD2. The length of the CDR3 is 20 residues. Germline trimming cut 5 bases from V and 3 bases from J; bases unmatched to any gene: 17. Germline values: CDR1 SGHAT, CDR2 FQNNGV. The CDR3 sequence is CASSPSAPLLAGEYTGELFF. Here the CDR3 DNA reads TGTGCCAGCAGCCCATCCGCCCCCTTACTAGCGGGAGAGTACACCGGGGAGCTGTTTTTT.

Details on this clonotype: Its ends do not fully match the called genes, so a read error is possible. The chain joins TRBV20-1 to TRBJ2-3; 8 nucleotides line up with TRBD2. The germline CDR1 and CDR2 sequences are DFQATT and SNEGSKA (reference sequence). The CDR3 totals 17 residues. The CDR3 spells CRARASGLGAGEETQYF. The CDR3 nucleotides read TGCCGTGCTAGGGCTAGCGGGCTGGGAGCGGGAGAAGAAACGCAGTATTTT.